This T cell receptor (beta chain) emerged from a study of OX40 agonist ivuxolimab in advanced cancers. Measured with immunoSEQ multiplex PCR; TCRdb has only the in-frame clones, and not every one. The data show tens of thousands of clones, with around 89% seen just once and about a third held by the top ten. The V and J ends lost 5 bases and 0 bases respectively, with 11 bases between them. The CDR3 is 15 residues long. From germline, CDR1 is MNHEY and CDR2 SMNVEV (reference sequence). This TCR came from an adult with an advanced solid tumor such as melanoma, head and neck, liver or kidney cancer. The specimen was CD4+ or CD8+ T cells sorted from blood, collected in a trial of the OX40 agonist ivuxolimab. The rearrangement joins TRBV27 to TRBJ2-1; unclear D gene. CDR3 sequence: CASSPDGSSYNEQFF. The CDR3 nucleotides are TGTGCCAGCAGTCCCGACGGCAGCTCCTACAATGAGCAGTTCTTC.